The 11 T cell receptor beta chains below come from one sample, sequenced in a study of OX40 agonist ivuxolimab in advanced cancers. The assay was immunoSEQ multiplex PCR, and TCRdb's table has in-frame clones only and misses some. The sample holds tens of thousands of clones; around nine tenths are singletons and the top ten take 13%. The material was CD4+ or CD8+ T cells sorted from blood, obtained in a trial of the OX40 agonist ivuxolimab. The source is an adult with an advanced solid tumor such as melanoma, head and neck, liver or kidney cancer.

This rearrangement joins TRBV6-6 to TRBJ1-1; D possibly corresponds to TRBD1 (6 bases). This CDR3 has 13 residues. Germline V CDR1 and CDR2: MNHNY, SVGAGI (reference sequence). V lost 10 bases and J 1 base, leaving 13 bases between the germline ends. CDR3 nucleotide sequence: TGTGCCACTACGACAGGAGAGAACACTGAAGCTTTCTTT. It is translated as CATTTGENTEAFF.

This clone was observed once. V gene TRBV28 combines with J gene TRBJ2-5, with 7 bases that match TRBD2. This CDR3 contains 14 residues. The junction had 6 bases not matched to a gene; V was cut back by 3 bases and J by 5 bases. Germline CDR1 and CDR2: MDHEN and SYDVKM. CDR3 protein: CASSLGGAPETQYF. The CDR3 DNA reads TGTGCCAGCAGTTTGGGAGGGGCGCCGGAGACCCAGTACTTC.

CDR3 DNA: TGTGCCAGCTCACCATACTTGGGCGGGGAGATGAGGAACACTGAAGCTTTCTTT. It translates to CASSPYLGGEMRNTEAFF. V usage is TRBV18 and J usage is TRBJ1-1; unclear D gene. The CDR3 length is 18 residues. Trimming left V 2 bases short and J 1 base short, with 20 bases between. CDR1 and CDR2 (germline): KGHSH, LQKENI. Looking up the rest from reference TRBV18 and TRBJ1-1 gives the full variable domain: NAGVMQNPRHLVRRRGQEARLRCSPMKGHSHVYWYRQLPEEGLKFMVYLQKENIIDESGMPKERFSAEFPKEGPSILRIQQVVRGDSAAYFCASSPYLGGEMRNTEAFFGQGTRLTVV.

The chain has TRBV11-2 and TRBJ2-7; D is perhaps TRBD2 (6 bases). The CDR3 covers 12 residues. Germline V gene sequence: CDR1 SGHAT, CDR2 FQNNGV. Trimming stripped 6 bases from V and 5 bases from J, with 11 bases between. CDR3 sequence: CASSWGGNEQYF. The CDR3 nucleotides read TGTGCCAGCAGTTGGGGAGGTAACGAGCAGTACTTC.

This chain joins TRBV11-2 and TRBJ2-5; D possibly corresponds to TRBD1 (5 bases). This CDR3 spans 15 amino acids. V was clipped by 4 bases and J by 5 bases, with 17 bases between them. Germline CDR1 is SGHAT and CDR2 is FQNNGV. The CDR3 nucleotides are TGTGCCAGCAGCTCCATCAGTGGGGCGGCTGAGACCCAGTACTTC. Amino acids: CASSSISGAAETQYF.

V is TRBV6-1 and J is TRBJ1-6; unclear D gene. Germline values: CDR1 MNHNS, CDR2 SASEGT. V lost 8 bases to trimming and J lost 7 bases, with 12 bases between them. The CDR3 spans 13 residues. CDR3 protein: CASLYSENSPLHF. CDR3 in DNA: TGTGCCAGCCTTTACAGCGAGAATTCACCCCTCCACTTT.

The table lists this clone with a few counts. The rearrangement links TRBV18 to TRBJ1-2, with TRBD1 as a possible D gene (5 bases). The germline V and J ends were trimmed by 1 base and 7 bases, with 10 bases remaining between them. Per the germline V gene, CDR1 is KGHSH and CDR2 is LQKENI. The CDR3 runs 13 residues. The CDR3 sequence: CASSPRERGGYTF. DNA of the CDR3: TGTGCCAGCTCACCACGGGAAAGGGGTGGCTACACCTTC.

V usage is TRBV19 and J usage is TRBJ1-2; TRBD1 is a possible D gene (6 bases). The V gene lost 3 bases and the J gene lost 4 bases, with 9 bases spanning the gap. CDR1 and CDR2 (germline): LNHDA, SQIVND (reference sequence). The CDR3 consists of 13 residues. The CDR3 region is CASSMGAAYGYTF. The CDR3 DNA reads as TGTGCCAGTAGTATGGGGGCAGCCTATGGCTACACCTTC.

CDR3 in amino acids: CASSYYSGGWGNEQFF. DNA for the CDR3: TGTGCCAGCAGTTACTACTCCGGGGGTTGGGGCAATGAGCAGTTCTTC. This sequence joins TRBV6-6 and TRBJ2-1; TRBD2 might be the D (6 bases). The CDR3 sequence is 16 residues long. V was pared by 1 base and J by 6 bases, with 16 bases between. The germline V gene has CDR1 MNHNY and CDR2 SVGAGI (reference sequence).

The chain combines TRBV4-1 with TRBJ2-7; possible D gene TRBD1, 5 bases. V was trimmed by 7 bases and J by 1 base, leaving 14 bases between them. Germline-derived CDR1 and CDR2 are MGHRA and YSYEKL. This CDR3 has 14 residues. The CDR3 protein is CASTSGQGSYEQYF. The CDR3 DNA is TGCGCCAGCACATCTGGCCAGGGTTCCTACGAGCAGTACTTC.

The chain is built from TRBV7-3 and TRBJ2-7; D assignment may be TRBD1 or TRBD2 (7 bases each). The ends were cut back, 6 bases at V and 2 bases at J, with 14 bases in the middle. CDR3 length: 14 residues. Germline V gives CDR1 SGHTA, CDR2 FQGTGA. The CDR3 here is CASSQGGAPYEQYF. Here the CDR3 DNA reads TGTGCCAGCAGTCAGGGGGGGGCCCCCTACGAGCAGTACTTC.